The 32 T cell receptor beta chains in this list originate from one sample, sequenced in a study of lung T cells in sarcoidosis with Löfgren's syndrome (dated by TCRdb to 2017 to 2019). Instrument used: Illumina MiSeq. TCRdb reanalyzed the raw reads on its own, using fastp at Q25 for trimming and MiXCR for clone calling, and kept in-frame beta chains. Under each unique CDR3 protein, matching rows form one entry showing the most common genes and DNA. Present in this sample are 15,000 to 25,000 distinct CDR3 sequences, roughly 21% of which were seen just once. The ten largest clones capture around 4.1% of the sample. The sample consisted of CD4+ T cells from PBMCs. These receptors were taken from a human donor with sarcoidosis (Löfgren's syndrome or another form), or a control subject (not recorded which).

This clonotype showed up many times. The chain links TRBV20-1 to TRBJ2-7; no clear D. This CDR3 has 12 amino acids. Per germline, CDR1 DFQATT and CDR2 SNEGSKA (reference sequence). Trimming took off 6 bases at V and 3 bases at J, with 12 bases between the two ends. Here the CDR3 DNA reads TGCAGTGCCCCGCCCCTGAACTACGAGCAGTACTTC. Translated, it gives CSAPPLNYEQYF.

This clonotype has a handful of counts. With a much larger clone just one base away, this may be a read error. This rearrangement joins TRBV20-1 to TRBJ2-2; D assignment may be TRBD1 or TRBD2 (5 bases each). This CDR3 has 16 residues. Germline CDR1 reads DFQATT; CDR2 reads SNEGSKA (reference sequence). With 6 bases removed from V and 6 bases from J, the gap between germline ends came to 23 bases. The CDR3 protein is CSAEPILAGRAGELFF. DNA for the CDR3: TGCAGTGCAGAGCCGATTTTGGCAGGGAGAGCCGGGGAGCTGTTTTTT.

Note on this clonotype: A much larger clone lies one base from this, so it may be a read error. The rearrangement links TRBV4-1 to TRBJ1-3, with 8 bases fitting TRBD1. Trimming at V came to 5 bases and at J to 9 bases, leaving 12 bases not matched to a gene. The CDR3 is 15 amino acids. CDR1 MGHRA and CDR2 YSYEKL come from the germline V gene. The CDR3 is CASSSRQGRRSTIYF. Here the CDR3 DNA reads TGCGCCAGCAGCTCCAGACAGGGGCGCAGAAGCACCATATATTTT.

Comments on this clonotype: A clone one base away is much larger, so this may be a read error. This chain connects TRBV19 to TRBJ1-5; tentative D call: TRBD1 (6 bases). CDR1 and CDR2 (germline): LNHDA, SQIVND (reference sequence). The CDR3 loop spans 15 amino acids. This CDR3 is CASSPIDRPDQTQHF. The CDR3 DNA is TGTGCCAGTAGCCCCATCGACAGGCCGGATCAGACCCAGCATTTT.

The chain has TRBV7-2 and TRBJ2-7; 12 nucleotides agree with TRBD1. This CDR3 is built from 15 residues. Germline V gene lookup returns CDR1 SGHTA and CDR2 FQGNSA. With 3 bases clipped from V and 7 bases from J, the junction kept 7 bases outside the gene matches. In nucleotides, the CDR3 is TGTGCCAGCAGCTTGGCCGGGGACAGGGGGCCTGAGCAGTACTTC. It is translated as CASSLAGDRGPEQYF.

In its sample, this clonotype was seen many times. DNA for the CDR3: TGTGCCAGCAGCCTCCCAAAAGAGACCCAGTACTTC. Translated, it gives CASSLPKETQYF. The rearrangement links TRBV7-3 to TRBJ2-5; D is ambiguous. V lost 5 bases and J lost 3, with 7 bases in between. The CDR3 totals 12 residues. Germline CDR1 SGHTA, CDR2 FQGTGA.

In this sample, this clonotype turned up many times. V gene TRBV5-1 combines with J gene TRBJ2-7; 8 bases line up with TRBD1. Trimming took 0 bases from V and 5 from J; bases not matched to a gene: 7. Per germline, CDR1 SGHRS and CDR2 YFSETQ. This CDR3 contains 15 residues. CDR3 in DNA: TGCGCCAGCAGCTTGGAAGGACAGGGTGCGGACGAGCAGTACTTC. This sequence encodes CASSLEGQGADEQYF.

This clonotype is termed medium-sized. This chain joins TRBV25-1 and TRBJ2-1; no reliable D call. Germline CDR1 reads MGHDK; CDR2 reads SYGVNS. The CDR3 runs to 14 residues. Trimming took off 3 bases at V and 7 bases at J, with 13 bases between the two ends. CDR3 bases: TGTGCCAGCAGTGATTACTCCACGCTAAATGAGCAGTTCTTC. Its protein is CASSDYSTLNEQFF.

This clonotype was detected ten times or more. This chain links TRBV18 with TRBJ1-5; D perhaps matches TRBD1 (6 bases). V was shortened by 6 bases and J by 3 bases, with 9 bases between the two germline ends. The CDR3 is made up of 13 amino acids. Germline CDR1 and CDR2: KGHSH and LQKENI. CDR3 protein: CASSGQINQPQHF. CDR3 sequence (DNA): TGTGCCAGCTCTGGACAGATCAATCAGCCCCAGCATTTT.

This clonotype was seen ten or more times. V usage is TRBV7-9 and J usage is TRBJ1-1; D uncertain. Trimming shortened V by 6 bases and J by 1 base, and 3 bases separated the two germline ends. This CDR3 spans 11 amino acids. Germline-derived CDR1 and CDR2 are SEHNR and FQNEAQ (reference sequence). In nucleotides, the CDR3 is TGTGCCAGCAGGGAGAACACTGAAGCTTTCTTT. It specifies CASRENTEAFF.

This clonotype was picked up many times. This rearrangement joins TRBV7-2 to TRBJ2-7; 10 nucleotides align to TRBD1. The CDR3 extends over 15 amino acids. Germline V gene data show CDR1 as SGHTA and CDR2 as FQGNSA. Unmatched junction bases numbered 3, after V lost 1 base and J lost 3 bases. The CDR3 DNA sequence: TGTGCCAGCAGCTTAGGGGGGACAGGGGTCTACGAGCAGTACTTC. It codes for CASSLGGTGVYEQYF. Full variable domain (rest looked up from reference TRBV7-2 and TRBJ2-7): GAGVSQSPSNKVTEKGKDVELRCDPISGHTALYWYRQSLGQGLEFLIYFQGNSAPDKSGLPSDRFSAERTGGSVSTLTIQRTQQEDSAVYLCASSLGGTGVYEQYFGPGTRLTVT.

The table lists this clonotype with a count of one. No conserved phenylalanine or tryptophan is present at the end of the CDR3, so a read error is the likely explanation. The chain is built from TRBV6-1 and TRBJ2-5; D is possibly TRBD2 (5 bases). CDR1 and CDR2 (germline): MNHNS, SASEGT. The CDR3 has 12 residues. DNA for the CDR3: TGTGCCAGCAGTCTAGGGAGAGAGACTCAGTACCTC. Translation: CASSLGRETQYL.

This clonotype has at least ten counts. CDR3 nucleotides: TGTGCCAGCAGTTTTCGGGAGGAGAACACTGAAGCTTTCTTT. Residues: CASSFREENTEAFF. V is TRBV12-3 or TRBV12-4 and J is TRBJ1-1; no firm D call. The CDR3 has 14 residues. The ends were cut back, 3 bases at V and 1 base at J, with 9 bases in the middle.

This clonotype was recorded at least ten times. V and J are TRBV20-1 and TRBJ2-3; tentatively, D is TRBD1 (6 bases). Germline V lookup: CDR1 DFQATT, CDR2 SNEGSKA (reference sequence). The CDR3 has 15 amino acids. Trimming cost V 0 bases and J 6 bases, with 16 bases left between them. CDR3 loop: CSAREGAGWMDTQYF. The CDR3 nucleotides are TGCAGTGCTAGAGAGGGGGCGGGTTGGATGGATACGCAGTATTTT.

Concerning this clonotype itself: A much larger clone lies one base from this, so it may be a read error. V and J are TRBV11-2 and TRBJ2-3; D is uncertain. CDR3 length: 12 residues. CDR1 SGHAT and CDR2 FQNNGV come from the germline V gene. The V and J ends lost 6 bases and 9 bases respectively, with 13 bases between them. The CDR3 is CASSASSVTQYF. DNA of the CDR3: TGTGCCAGCAGTGCATCGTCGGTCACGCAGTATTTT.

This clonotype was recorded many times. The DNA of the CDR3 is TGTGCCAGCAATGGTGGACAGATTTCGCGGCCCCAGCATTTT. Encoded protein: CASNGGQISRPQHF. The rearrangement joins TRBV28 to TRBJ1-5; a possible D gene is TRBD1 (6 bases). Germline V lookup: CDR1 MDHEN, CDR2 SYDVKM. Deletions cut 7 bases from V and 9 bases from J, with 19 bases between. The CDR3 is 14 amino acids.

This clonotype was seen many times. V and J are TRBV7-2 and TRBJ2-7; 12 bases line up with TRBD2. This CDR3 has 16 amino acids. The V gene's germline CDR1 is SGHTA and CDR2 FQGNSA. V lost 5 bases and J lost 5; bases outside the gene matches: 10. CDR3 residues: CASSRTTSGGKDEQYF. The CDR3 bases are TGTGCCAGCAGCCGGACGACTAGCGGGGGTAAGGACGAGCAGTACTTC.

This clonotype was counted at least ten times. The chain employs TRBV29-1 and TRBJ1-1, with TRBD1 identical over 9 bases. V shed 5 bases, J shed 4 bases, and the junction held 8 bases outside the gene matches. Germline CDR1 and CDR2: SQVTM and ANQGSEA. The CDR3 runs to 14 residues. In DNA, the CDR3 is TGCAGCGTTTCCACAGGGGGCAGGGGCACTGAAGCTTTCTTT. This translates into CSVSTGGRGTEAFF.

The sample holds many counts of this clonotype. V gene TRBV7-2 combines with J gene TRBJ1-3, with D unresolved. Germline values: CDR1 SGHTA, CDR2 FQGNSA. CDR3 length equals 17 residues. Trimming took off 5 bases at V and 2 bases at J, with 19 bases between the two ends. CDR3 amino acids: CASSPQEGLIPGNTIYF. CDR3 nucleotide sequence: TGTGCCAGCAGCCCGCAGGAGGGCCTCATCCCTGGAAACACCATATATTTT. Drawing the rest from reference TRBV7-2 and TRBJ1-3, the complete variable domain is GAGVSQSPSNKVTEKGKDVELRCDPISGHTALYWYRQSLGQGLEFLIYFQGNSAPDKSGLPSDRFSAERTGGSVSTLTIQRTQQEDSAVYLCASSPQEGLIPGNTIYFGEGSWLTVV.

The sample holds a few counts of this clonotype. A read error may explain this, as a much larger clone is one base away. CDR3 region: CASSSAGWREQYF. DNA for the CDR3: TGTGCCAGCAGTTCGGCAGGGTGGCGCGAGCAGTACTTC. The chain uses TRBV28 and TRBJ2-7, with D tentatively TRBD1 (5 bases). Looked up from germline, CDR1 is MDHEN and CDR2 is SYDVKM. Trimming removed 4 bases from V and 6 bases from J, with 13 bases in between. The CDR3 is made up of 13 amino acids.

The rearrangement links TRBV7-2 to TRBJ2-7; 8 bases match TRBD1. The CDR3 covers 13 residues. Losses at the gene ends were 5 bases for V and 7 bases for J; bases not matched to a gene: 7. Germline lookup yields CDR1 SGHTA and CDR2 FQGNSA. The CDR3 nucleotides read TGTGCCAGCAGCAACGGACAGGGCAGAGAGCAGTACTTC. This sequence encodes CASSNGQGREQYF.

Remarks on this clonotype: This may arise from a read error, as a much more abundant clone is one base away. The gene calls are TRBV7-9 and TRBJ2-7; D ambiguous. The CDR3 contains 14 residues. The V gene's germline CDR1 is SEHNR and CDR2 FQNEAQ (reference sequence). CDR3 amino acids: CASSLAPGPYEQHF. Written as DNA, the CDR3 is TGTGCCAGCAGCTTAGCTCCAGGCCCCTACGAGCAGCACTTC.

In the case of this clonotype: A read error is possible here, since a much larger clone lies one base away. The rearrangement links TRBV10-3 to TRBJ1-1; D is uncertain. The V gene's germline CDR1 is ENHRY and CDR2 SYGVKD. The V end was cut by 3 bases, the J end by 0 bases, with 8 bases between. There are 14 residues in the CDR3. DNA for the CDR3: TGTGCCATCAGTGAAGCAAGCATGAACACTGAAGCTTTCTTT. This gives the protein CAISEASMNTEAFF.

This clonotype was recorded many times. DNA of the CDR3: TGTGCCAGCAGCCCGAACACAGATACGCAGTATTTT. Translating it yields CASSPNTDTQYF. The V gene is TRBV12-3 or TRBV12-4, the J gene TRBJ2-3; no firm D call. V lost 6 bases and J 2 bases, leaving 6 bases between the germline ends. This CDR3 contains 12 residues.

This clonotype was detected ten times or more. The chain employs TRBV28 and TRBJ1-5; D remains unclear. The germline CDR1 and CDR2 sequences are MDHEN and SYDVKM. Trimming pared 5 bases from V and 4 bases from J, leaving 6 bases between. This CDR3 comprises 12 residues. CDR3 region: CASSISNQPQHF. As DNA, the CDR3 is TGTGCCAGCAGTATCAGTAATCAGCCCCAGCATTTT.

This clonotype is medium-sized within its sample. An end of the junction differs from the germline gene, which may be a read error. The genes are TRBV27 and TRBJ2-1, with a possible D match to TRBD2 (5 bases). Germline assignment: CDR1 MNHEY and CDR2 SMNVEV (reference sequence). CDR3 size: 12 residues. CDR3 DNA: TGTGCCAGCAGTCCCGGACTGGCAAGATGGATCTTC. Its translation is CASSPGLARWIF.

In this sample, this clonotype turned up many times. The rearrangement links TRBV7-9 to TRBJ2-3; 10 bases agree with TRBD1. The V gene end was trimmed by 5 bases and the J gene end by 4 bases; junction bases not matched to a gene: 6. Germline V gene sequence: CDR1 SEHNR, CDR2 FQNEAQ (reference sequence). CDR3 size: 15 residues. The CDR3 sequence is CASSPGTGESDTQYF. As DNA, the CDR3 is TGTGCCAGCAGCCCCGGGACAGGGGAATCAGATACGCAGTATTTT.

This clonotype was seen repeatedly, ten times or more. As DNA, the CDR3 is TGTGCCAGCAGCTTAGGGCTAACTAAGTCTGGGGCCAACGTCCTGACTTTC. Protein product: CASSLGLTKSGANVLTF. The V gene is TRBV7-9, the J gene TRBJ2-6; D unresolved. This CDR3 is 17 amino acids long. With 1 base removed from V and 1 base from J, the gap between germline ends came to 11 bases. From germline, CDR1 is SEHNR and CDR2 FQNEAQ (reference sequence).

Only a few counts were recorded for this clonotype. The chain employs TRBV30 and TRBJ1-5; TRBD1 aligns across 8 bases. The CDR3 has 15 amino acids. The ends lost 2 bases at V and 4 bases at J; junction bases unmatched: 7. Germline-derived CDR1 and CDR2 are GTSNPN and SVGIG (reference sequence). CDR3 region: CAWSSLTGVNQPQHF. Here the CDR3 DNA reads TGTGCCTGGAGTTCCCTGACAGGGGTTAATCAGCCCCAGCATTTT.

This clonotype was observed many times. This chain connects TRBV18 to TRBJ1-4; D uncertain. Trimming removed 2 bases at V and 1 base at J, with 8 bases between. Germline V gene lookup returns CDR1 KGHSH and CDR2 LQKENI. The CDR3 is 15 residues long. Written as DNA, the CDR3 is TGTGCCAGCTCACCAGCCGGGTTAACTAATGAAAAACTGTTTTTT. It yields the protein CASSPAGLTNEKLFF.

This clonotype is medium-sized (0.01 to 0.1%). This sequence joins TRBV27 and TRBJ2-1, with D perhaps matching TRBD1 (5 bases). Germline CDR1 MNHEY, CDR2 SMNVEV (reference sequence). Trimming took 6 bases from V and 10 from J, leaving 10 bases between them. CDR3 length: 11 residues. As DNA, the CDR3 is TGTGCCAGCAGGGACATAGTCGAGCAGTTCTTC. Translated: CASRDIVEQFF.

The chain combines TRBV28 with TRBJ2-3; tentatively, D is TRBD1 (5 bases). The V and J ends lost 11 bases and 2 bases respectively, with 29 bases between them. This CDR3 region has 18 residues. Germline V gene data show CDR1 as MDHEN and CDR2 as SYDVKM. CDR3 region: CADSLGRWSHAPTDTQYF. CDR3 sequence (DNA): TGTGCCGACAGTTTGGGGCGATGGAGCCATGCCCCCACAGATACGCAGTATTTT.